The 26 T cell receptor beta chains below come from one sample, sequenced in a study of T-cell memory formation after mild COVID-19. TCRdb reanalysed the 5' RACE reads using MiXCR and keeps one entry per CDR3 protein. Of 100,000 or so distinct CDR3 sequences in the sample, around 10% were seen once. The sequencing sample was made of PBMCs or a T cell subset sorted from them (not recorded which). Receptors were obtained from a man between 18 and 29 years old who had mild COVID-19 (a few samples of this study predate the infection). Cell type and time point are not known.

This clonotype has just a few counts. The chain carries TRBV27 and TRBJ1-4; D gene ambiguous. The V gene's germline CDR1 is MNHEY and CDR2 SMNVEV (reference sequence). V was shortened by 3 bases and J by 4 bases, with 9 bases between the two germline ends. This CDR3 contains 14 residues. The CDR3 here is CASSFLSDNEKLFF. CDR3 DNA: TGTGCCAGCAGTTTTCTATCGGATAATGAAAAACTGTTTTTT.

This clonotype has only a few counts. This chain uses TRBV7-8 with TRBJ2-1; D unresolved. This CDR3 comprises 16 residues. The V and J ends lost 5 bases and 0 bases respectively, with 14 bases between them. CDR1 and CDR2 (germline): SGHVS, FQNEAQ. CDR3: CASSKALAPSYNEQFF. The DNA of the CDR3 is TGTGCCAGCAGCAAGGCCCTGGCCCCCTCCTACAATGAGCAGTTCTTC.

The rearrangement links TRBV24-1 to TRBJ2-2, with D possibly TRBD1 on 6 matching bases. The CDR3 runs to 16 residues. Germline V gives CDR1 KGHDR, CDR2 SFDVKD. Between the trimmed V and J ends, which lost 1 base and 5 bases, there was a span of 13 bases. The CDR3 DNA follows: TGTGCCACCAGTGATTTCTCCAGGGGTAGGACCGGGGAGCTGTTTTTT. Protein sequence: CATSDFSRGRTGELFF.

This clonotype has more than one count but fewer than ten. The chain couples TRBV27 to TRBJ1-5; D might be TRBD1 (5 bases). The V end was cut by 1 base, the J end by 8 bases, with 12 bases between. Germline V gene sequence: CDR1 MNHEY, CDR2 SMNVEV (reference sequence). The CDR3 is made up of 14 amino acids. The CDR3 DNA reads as TGTGCCAGCAGTTTATTCCAGGGCTGGGAGCCCCAGCATTTT. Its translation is CASSLFQGWEPQHF.

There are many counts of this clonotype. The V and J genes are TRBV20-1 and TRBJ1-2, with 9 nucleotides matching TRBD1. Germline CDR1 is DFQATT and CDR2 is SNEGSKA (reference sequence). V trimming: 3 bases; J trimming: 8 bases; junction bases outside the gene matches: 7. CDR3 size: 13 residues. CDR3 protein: CSASPRDRAGYTF. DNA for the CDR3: TGCAGTGCTAGCCCCCGGGACAGGGCGGGCTACACCTTC.

This chain's CDR3 is CASSFRDTDTQYF. The CDR3 DNA reads TGTGCCAGCAGTTTCCGTGACACAGATACGCAGTATTTT. The chain links TRBV27 to TRBJ2-3; D not resolved. The CDR3 consists of 13 residues. CDR1 is MNHEY, CDR2 SMNVEV, per germline (reference sequence). Trimming shortened V by 3 bases and J by 2 bases, and 6 bases separated the two germline ends.

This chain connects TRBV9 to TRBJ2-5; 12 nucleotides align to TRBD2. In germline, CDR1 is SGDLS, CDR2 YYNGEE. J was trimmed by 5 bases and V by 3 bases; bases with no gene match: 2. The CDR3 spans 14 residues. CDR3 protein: CASSGTSGGETQYF. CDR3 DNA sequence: TGTGCCAGCAGCGGTACTAGCGGGGGGGAGACCCAGTACTTC.

CDR3 protein: CASSPAIGTGELFF. CDR3 DNA sequence: TGCGCCAGCAGCCCAGCCATCGGGACCGGGGAGCTGTTTTTT. The chain is built from TRBV4-3 and TRBJ2-2; D is unresolved. The CDR3 spans 14 residues. The V and J ends lost 4 bases and 5 bases respectively, with 11 bases between them. Germline CDR1 reads LGHNA; CDR2 reads YSLEER.

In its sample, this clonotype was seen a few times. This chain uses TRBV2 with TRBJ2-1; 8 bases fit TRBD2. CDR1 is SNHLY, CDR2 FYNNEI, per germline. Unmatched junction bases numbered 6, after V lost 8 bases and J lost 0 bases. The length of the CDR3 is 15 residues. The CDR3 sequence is CASGRGASSYNEQFF. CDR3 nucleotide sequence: TGTGCCAGCGGGCGGGGGGCGAGCTCCTACAATGAGCAGTTCTTC.

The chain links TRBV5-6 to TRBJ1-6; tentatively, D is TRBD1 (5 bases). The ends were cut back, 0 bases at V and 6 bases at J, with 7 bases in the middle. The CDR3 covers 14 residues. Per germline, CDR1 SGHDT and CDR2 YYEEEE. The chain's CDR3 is CASSLVGANSPLHF. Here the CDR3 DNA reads TGTGCCAGCAGCTTGGTAGGGGCTAATTCACCCCTCCACTTT.

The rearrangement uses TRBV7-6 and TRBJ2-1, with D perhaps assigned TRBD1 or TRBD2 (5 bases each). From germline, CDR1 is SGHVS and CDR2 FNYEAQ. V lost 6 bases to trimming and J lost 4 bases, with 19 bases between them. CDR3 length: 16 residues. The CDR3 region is CASSYTGTENYNEQFF. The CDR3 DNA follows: TGTGCCAGCAGTTATACCGGGACCGAGAATTACAATGAGCAGTTCTTC.

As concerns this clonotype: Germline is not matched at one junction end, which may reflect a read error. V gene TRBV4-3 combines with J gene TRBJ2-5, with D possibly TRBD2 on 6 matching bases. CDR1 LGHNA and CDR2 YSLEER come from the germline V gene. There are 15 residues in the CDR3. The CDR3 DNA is TGCGCCAGCAGCCGCCTCGCGGGGTCCGGGCAGACCCACTACTTC. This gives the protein CASSRLAGSGQTHYF.

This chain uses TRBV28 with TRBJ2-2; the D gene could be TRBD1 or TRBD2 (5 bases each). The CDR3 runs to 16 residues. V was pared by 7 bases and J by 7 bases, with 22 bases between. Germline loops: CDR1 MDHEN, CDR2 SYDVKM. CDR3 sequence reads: CASTQGDLNVGGELFF. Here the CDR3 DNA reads TGTGCCAGCACTCAAGGGGACCTAAATGTAGGCGGGGAGCTGTTTTTT.

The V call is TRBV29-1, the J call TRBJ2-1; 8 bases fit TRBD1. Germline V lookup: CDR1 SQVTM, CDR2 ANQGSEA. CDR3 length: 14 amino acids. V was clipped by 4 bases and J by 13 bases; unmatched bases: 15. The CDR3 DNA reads TGCAGCGTTGTGGCCGAAAGGACAGGGTCTGCACAGTTCTTC. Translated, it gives CSVVAERTGSAQFF.

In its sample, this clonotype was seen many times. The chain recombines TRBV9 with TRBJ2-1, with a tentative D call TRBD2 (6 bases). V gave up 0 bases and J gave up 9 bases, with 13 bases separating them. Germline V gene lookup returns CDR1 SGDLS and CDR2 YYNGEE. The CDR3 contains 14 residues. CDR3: CASSVESFGSEQFF. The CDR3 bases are TGTGCCAGCAGCGTAGAGAGCTTCGGGAGTGAGCAGTTCTTC. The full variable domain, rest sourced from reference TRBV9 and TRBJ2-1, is DSGVTQTPKHLITATGQRVTLRCSPRSGDLSVYWYQQSLDQGLQFLIQYYNGEERAKGNILERFSAQQFPDLHSELNLSSLELGDSALYFCASSVESFGSEQFFGPGTRLTVL.

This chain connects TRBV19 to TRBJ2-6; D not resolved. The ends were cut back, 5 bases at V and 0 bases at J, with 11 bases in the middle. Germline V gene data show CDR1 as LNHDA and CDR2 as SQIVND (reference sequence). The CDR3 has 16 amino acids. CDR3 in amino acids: CASSLRASSGANVLTF. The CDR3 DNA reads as TGTGCCAGTAGTCTCCGGGCTTCCTCTGGGGCCAACGTCCTGACTTTC.

CDR3 amino acids: CASSTPPENIQYF. Written as DNA, the CDR3 is TGTGCCAGCAGCACACCTCCGGAAAACATTCAGTACTTC. This chain joins TRBV5-5 and TRBJ2-4; D is unclear. This CDR3 comprises 13 residues. Looked up from germline, CDR1 is SGHKS and CDR2 is YYEKEE (reference sequence). V was pared by 4 bases and J by 5 bases, with 10 bases between.

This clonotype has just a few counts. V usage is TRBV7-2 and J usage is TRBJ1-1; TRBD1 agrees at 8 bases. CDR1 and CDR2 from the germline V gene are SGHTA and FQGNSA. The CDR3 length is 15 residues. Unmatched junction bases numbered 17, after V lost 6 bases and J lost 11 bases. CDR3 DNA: TGTGCCAGCAGATTCGTGGACAGGGCCCCAAAGGAGGCTTTCTTT. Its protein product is CASRFVDRAPKEAFF.

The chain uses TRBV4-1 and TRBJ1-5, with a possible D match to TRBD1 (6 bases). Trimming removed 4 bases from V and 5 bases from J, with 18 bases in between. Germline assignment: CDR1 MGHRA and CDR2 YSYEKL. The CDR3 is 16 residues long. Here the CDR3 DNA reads TGCGCCAGCAGCCTCTACCCCGGGGGCGGAGATCAGCCCCAGCATTTT. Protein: CASSLYPGGGDQPQHF.

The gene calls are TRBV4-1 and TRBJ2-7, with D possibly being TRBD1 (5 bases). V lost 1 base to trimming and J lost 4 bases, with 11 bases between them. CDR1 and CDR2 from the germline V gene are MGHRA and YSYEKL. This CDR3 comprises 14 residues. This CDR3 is CASSQGQMIYEQYF. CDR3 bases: TGCGCCAGCAGCCAAGGACAGATGATTTACGAGCAGTACTTC.

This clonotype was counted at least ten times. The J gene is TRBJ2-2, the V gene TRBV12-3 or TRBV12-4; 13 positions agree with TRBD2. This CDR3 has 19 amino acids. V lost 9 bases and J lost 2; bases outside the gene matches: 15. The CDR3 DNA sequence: TGTGCCAGTACGAAGAATGGACTAGCGGGGGTTACAAACACCGGGGAGCTGTTTTTT. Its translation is CASTKNGLAGVTNTGELFF.

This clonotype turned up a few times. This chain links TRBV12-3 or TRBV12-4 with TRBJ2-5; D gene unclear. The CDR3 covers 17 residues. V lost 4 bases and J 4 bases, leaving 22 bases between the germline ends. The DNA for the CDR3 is TGTGCCAGCAGTTCCCAAAGGAAGATGAGAAGGGCAGAGACCCAGTACTTC. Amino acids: CASSSQRKMRRAETQYF.

The CDR3: CASRNGGLYNEQFF. The CDR3 nucleotides are TGTGCCAGCAGAAACGGAGGGCTCTACAATGAGCAGTTCTTC. The chain couples TRBV11-2 to TRBJ2-1; tentative D call: TRBD2 (6 bases). Germline V CDR1 and CDR2: SGHAT, FQNNGV. The CDR3 sequence is 14 residues long. Between the trimmed V and J ends, which lost 6 bases and 3 bases, there was a span of 12 bases.

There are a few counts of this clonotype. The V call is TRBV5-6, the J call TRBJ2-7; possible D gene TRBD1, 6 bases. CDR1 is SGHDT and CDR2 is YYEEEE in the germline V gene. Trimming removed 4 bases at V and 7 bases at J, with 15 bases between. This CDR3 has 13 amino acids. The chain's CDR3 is CASSVTGTREQYV. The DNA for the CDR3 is TGTGCCAGCAGCGTCACCGGGACAAGGGAGCAGTACGTC.

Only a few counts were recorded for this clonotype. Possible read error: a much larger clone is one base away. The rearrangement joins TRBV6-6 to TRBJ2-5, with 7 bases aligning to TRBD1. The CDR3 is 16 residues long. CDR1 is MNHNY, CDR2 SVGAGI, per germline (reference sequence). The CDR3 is CASSKGQSISLENQYF. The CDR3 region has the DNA TGTGCCAGCAGTAAGGGACAGTCAATCTCCCTTGAGAACCAGTACTTC.

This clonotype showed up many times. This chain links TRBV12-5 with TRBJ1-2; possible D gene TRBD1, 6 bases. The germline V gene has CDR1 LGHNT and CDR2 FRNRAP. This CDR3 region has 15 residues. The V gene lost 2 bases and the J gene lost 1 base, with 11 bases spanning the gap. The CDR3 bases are TGTGCTAGTGGTTTGTTTGCAGGGGATAACTATGGCTACACCTTC. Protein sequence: CASGLFAGDNYGYTF.